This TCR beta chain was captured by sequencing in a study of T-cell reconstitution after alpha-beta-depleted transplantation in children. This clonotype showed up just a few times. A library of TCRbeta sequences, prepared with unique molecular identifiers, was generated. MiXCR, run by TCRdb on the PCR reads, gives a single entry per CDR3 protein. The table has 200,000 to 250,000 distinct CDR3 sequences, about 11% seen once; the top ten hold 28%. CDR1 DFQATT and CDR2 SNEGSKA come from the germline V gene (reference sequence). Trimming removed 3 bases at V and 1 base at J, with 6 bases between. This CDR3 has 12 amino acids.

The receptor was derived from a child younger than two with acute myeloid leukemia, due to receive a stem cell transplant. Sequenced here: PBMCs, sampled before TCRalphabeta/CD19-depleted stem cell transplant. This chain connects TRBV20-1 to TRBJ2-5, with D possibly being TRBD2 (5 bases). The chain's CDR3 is CSARRAQETQYF. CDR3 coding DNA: TGCAGTGCTAGGCGGGCCCAAGAGACCCAGTACTTC.